The clone carrying this T cell receptor (beta chain) was seen only a few times. Antigen specificity is unknown. Since a much larger clone is just one base distant, this may be a read error. This specimen comes from a study of blood T cells in healthy people across ages. Then a second PCR, running roughly 7 to 11 cycles, was carried out with a sample-barcoded 5' primer and a J-beta primer mix. TCRdb used MiXCR to reprocess the 5' RACE reads, holding one entry per CDR3 protein. The sample has about 640,000 distinct CDR3 sequences, 25% to 30% seen once; the top ten hold 15% to 18%. General study results and limits: Fewer expanded clones and more diversity marked long-lived versus aged donors. In these data, TCR beta diversity tracked strongly with naive T cell percentage.

CDR1 is SQVTM, CDR2 ANQGSEA, per germline. The CDR3 totals 13 residues. Material: blood. The source is a woman over 75 in good health. The chain is built from TRBV29-1 and TRBJ2-7, with D perhaps matching TRBD1 or TRBD2 (6 bases each). The J call is uncertain, as TRBJ2-5 better fits the DNA end. This CDR3 is CNTEGGSPETQYF. The DNA for the CDR3 is TGCAACACCGAGGGGGGATCCCCAGAGACCCAGTACTTC.